Each of the 9 T cell receptor beta chains below was sequenced from the same sample in a study of blood T cell repertoires in COVID-19. The method was immunoSEQ multiplex PCR; TCRdb's version includes in-frame clones alone and lacks a portion of them. The table has roughly 440,000 clones, 88% seen once. The specimen sequenced was peripheral blood. The receptor set was obtained from a woman between 45 and 65 years old with COVID-19, enrolled during active disease.

This clone was observed a few times. V and J are TRBV7-2 and TRBJ1-5; 8 bases are shared with TRBD1. The CDR3 loop spans 15 amino acids. V lost 3 bases to trimming and J lost 8 bases; unmatched junction nucleotides: 9. The germline V gene encodes CDR1 SGHTA and CDR2 FQGNSA. The CDR3 bases are TGTGCCAGCAGCTTTCAGGGGGCTCGGGGGGAGCCCCAGCATTTT. Protein product: CASSFQGARGEPQHF.

V is TRBV19 and J is TRBJ1-5, with D perhaps TRBD1 (6 bases). The CDR3 runs 14 residues. Germline CDR1 reads LNHDA; CDR2 reads SQIVND (reference sequence). V shed 5 bases and J shed 7 bases, with 15 bases lying between them. The CDR3 sequence: CASSLHRVGQPQHF. CDR3 nucleotide sequence: TGTGCCAGTAGTCTCCACAGGGTCGGCCAGCCCCAGCATTTT.

The rearrangement joins TRBV4-1 to TRBJ2-6; tentative D call: TRBD2 (6 bases). V was shortened by 0 bases and J by 0 bases, with 15 bases between the two germline ends. The CDR3 totals 19 residues. CDR1 is MGHRA, CDR2 YSYEKL, per germline. The CDR3 DNA sequence: TGCGCCAGCAGCCAAGAGTCGCGGGGCTCGGGCTCTGGGGCCAACGTCCTGACTTTC. Protein sequence: CASSQESRGSGSGANVLTF.

The chain has TRBV10-2 and TRBJ1-2, with 7 bases identical to TRBD1. With V trimmed by 9 bases and J by 3 bases, 7 bases remained unmatched. Germline V gives CDR1 WSHSY, CDR2 SAAADI. The CDR3 consists of 13 residues. The DNA for the CDR3 is TGCGCCAGGGTACAGGGGACAGACTATGGCTACACCTTC. It encodes CARVQGTDYGYTF.

The chain has TRBV30 and TRBJ1-5; TRBD1 matches 8 bases. CDR1 GTSNPN and CDR2 SVGIG come from the germline V gene (reference sequence). V lost 5 bases, J lost 7 bases, and 10 bases stayed unmatched. The CDR3 has 14 residues. In DNA, the CDR3 is TGTGCCTGGGGGGCAGGACAGGGACAGCAGCCCCAGCATTTT. It translates to CAWGAGQGQQPQHF.

V is TRBV19 and J is TRBJ1-1; unclear D gene. The germline V and J ends were trimmed by 4 bases and 1 base, with 13 bases remaining between them. Germline lookup yields CDR1 LNHDA and CDR2 SQIVND (reference sequence). This CDR3 contains 15 residues. In DNA, the CDR3 is TGTGCCAGTAGTACCCACGAGAGTTCGAACACTGAAGCTTTCTTT. Amino acids: CASSTHESSNTEAFF.

This chain links TRBV2 with TRBJ1-1; D possibly corresponds to TRBD1 (5 bases). V was pared by 5 bases and J by 1 base, with 14 bases between. The CDR3 is 15 amino acids. Germline V gene sequence: CDR1 SNHLY, CDR2 FYNNEI. CDR3 in amino acids: CASSSFGGANTEAFF. The CDR3 bases are TGTGCCAGCAGTTCCTTCGGGGGAGCGAACACTGAAGCTTTCTTT.

About this clone itself: Distinct nucleotide sequences in the sample also encode this CDR3. The chain joins TRBV19 to TRBJ2-3; D gene ambiguous. The CDR3 sequence is 11 residues long. Germline loops: CDR1 LNHDA, CDR2 SQIVND (reference sequence). V was trimmed by 5 bases and J by 6 bases, leaving 6 bases between them. The chain's CDR3 is CASSSRDTQYF. The CDR3 DNA reads as TGTGCCAGTAGTTCCCGTGATACGCAGTATTTT.

The chain links TRBV10-1 to TRBJ2-5; TRBD2 is a possible D gene (6 bases). The CDR3 contains 15 residues. Germline V gives CDR1 WNHNN, CDR2 SYGVQD (reference sequence). V was cut by 0 bases and J by 0 bases, with 8 bases left in between. As DNA, the CDR3 is TGCGCCAGCAGTGAGTCTTCGGGGGACCAAGAGACCCAGTACTTC. Amino acids: CASSESSGDQETQYF.